The T cell receptor (beta chain) under discussion was sequenced for a study of blood T cell repertoires in COVID-19. Generated by immunoSEQ multiplex PCR, the TCRdb table keeps only in-frame clones and is missing some. The data show approximately 280,000 clones, with 80% to 95% seen just once and 6% to 7% held by the top ten. The receptor's source is a woman aged 25 to 39 with COVID-19, enrolled during active disease. The sample taken for sequencing was peripheral blood.

The CDR3 protein is CASSHGISGNTIYF. The DNA for the CDR3 is TGTGCCAGCAGCCACGGGATCTCTGGAAACACCATATATTTT. The chain has TRBV6-6 and TRBJ1-3, with D unclear. The CDR3 extends over 14 amino acids. Germline assignment: CDR1 MNHNY and CDR2 SVGAGI (reference sequence). V was clipped by 6 bases and J by 0 bases, with 9 bases between them.